The 4 T cell receptor beta chains listed next were all sequenced from one sample in a study of beta chain features in type 1 diabetes. Study results and caveats: Type 1 diabetes patients had TCRB CDR3s that were shorter (moderately but significantly so) in all four CD4+ subsets.

These receptors are not linked to any known antigen. Investigators reverse transcribed all isolated RNA, so they sequenced expressed TCRB transcripts. The method was immunoSEQ multiplex PCR; TCRdb's version includes in-frame clones alone and lacks a portion of them. The sample lists 200,000 to 300,000 clones; about a tenth were seen once. The sample consisted of naive CD4+ T cells from blood. The receptors here all came from a man in his thirties or forties with type 1 diabetes.

The chain has TRBV18 and TRBJ2-1; 8 bases match TRBD1. Germline V gene lookup returns CDR1 KGHSH and CDR2 LQKENI. The CDR3 covers 14 residues. V trimming: 3 bases; J trimming: 7 bases; junction bases outside the gene matches: 5. The CDR3 nucleotides are TGTGCCAGCTCACCCGGACAGGGTTCGAATGAGCAGTTCTTC. Its protein product is CASSPGQGSNEQFF. Full variable domain (remainder filled in from reference TRBV18 and TRBJ2-1): NAGVMQNPRHLVRRRGQEARLRCSPMKGHSHVYWYRQLPEEGLKFMVYLQKENIIDESGMPKERFSAEFPKEGPSILRIQQVVRGDSAAYFCASSPGQGSNEQFFGPGTRLTVL.

This clone was picked up one time. This chain links TRBV7-9 with TRBJ2-7, with D possibly being TRBD1 (5 bases). The germline V gene has CDR1 SEHNR and CDR2 FQNEAQ (reference sequence). Between the trimmed V and J ends, which lost 4 bases and 1 base, there was a span of 8 bases. This CDR3 has 13 amino acids. The CDR3 spells CASSSDSSYEQYF. As DNA, the CDR3 is TGTGCCAGCAGCTCTGACAGTTCCTACGAGCAGTACTTC.

There are a few counts of this clone. CDR3 nucleotides: TGTGCCAGCAGCTTAGCGATAGCGACCTACGAGCAGTACTTC. Its protein is CASSLAIATYEQYF. J is TRBJ2-7 and V is TRBV7-2; TRBD2 might be the D (5 bases). This CDR3 spans 14 amino acids. V was clipped by 0 bases and J by 2 bases, with 8 bases between them. The germline V gene has CDR1 SGHTA and CDR2 FQGNSA.

This clone was seen only a few times. The chain recombines TRBV14 with TRBJ2-7, with D maybe TRBD1 (5 bases). Germline CDR1 and CDR2: SGHDN and FVKESK. CDR3 length: 15 amino acids. V was clipped by 4 bases and J by 2 bases, with 15 bases between them. Written as DNA, the CDR3 is TGTGCCAGCAGCCCCGACAGCCACCCACCCTACGAGCAGTACTTC. Its translation: CASSPDSHPPYEQYF.